These 7 T cell receptor beta chains share one sample of origin, sequenced in a study of human CD8 memory T cell subsets. UMI-labeled 5' RACE generated the TCR beta libraries. TCRdb re-analyzed the 5' RACE reads; it lists each CDR3 protein once, without DNA. The data include almost 9,500 distinct CDR3 sequences; the top ten clones carry 20% to 25%. The specimen was CD8+ T cells from PBMCs. These receptors all come from a human donor in good health.

CDR3 loop: CASSLSRGIYEQYF. The chain uses TRBV11-2 and TRBJ2-7. From germline, CDR1 is SGHAT and CDR2 FQNNGV. This CDR3 comprises 14 residues.

The chain is built from TRBV20-1 and TRBJ2-1. This CDR3 has 13 residues. Germline CDR1 DFQATT, CDR2 SNEGSKA (reference sequence). The CDR3 sequence is CSARDSGYNEQFF.

The chain carries TRBV9 and TRBJ2-5; TCRdb calls TRBD2, which cannot be checked without DNA. The germline V gene encodes CDR1 SGDLS and CDR2 YYNGEE. CDR3 size: 18 residues. CDR3 residues: CASSVSGRAGGWQETQYF.

The chain recombines TRBV15 with TRBJ2-3; TCRdb outputs TRBD2, but without DNA this stays unchecked. CDR1 and CDR2 (germline): LNHNV, YYDKDF (reference sequence). The CDR3 loop spans 14 amino acids. CDR3 amino acids: CATSGGSATDTQYF.

This clonotype is medium-sized by frequency. The chain links TRBV29-1 to TRBJ2-7; TCRdb lists TRBD1, though no DNA is available to test this call. Germline values: CDR1 SQVTM, CDR2 ANQGSEA. The CDR3 is made up of 12 amino acids. The CDR3 spells CSVRDNKGEQYF.

This clonotype ranks as medium-sized in terms of frequency. The chain links TRBV6-2 or TRBV6-3 to TRBJ2-5; TCRdb lists TRBD2, though no DNA is available to test this call. The CDR3 extends over 18 amino acids. The V gene's germline CDR1 is MNHEY and CDR2 SVGEGT. The CDR3 here is CASSHLTGLAGAAETQYF.

J is TRBJ2-7 and V is TRBV2; TCRdb proposes TRBD2, but this gene call is untestable without DNA. Germline V gives CDR1 SNHLY, CDR2 FYNNEI. CDR3 length equals 13 residues. Here the CDR3 reads CASIAGDSYEQYF.